This T cell receptor beta chain appears in the sequencing data of a study of read filtering for tumor transcriptome and immune sequencing. Study background: RNA-seq yielded only about 80 to 1,400 TCR reads, IR-seq about 4 to 10.27 million. The study, taken as a whole, reports: In IR-seq, single-read clonotypes were about 80% of clonotypes but approximately 4% of reads. IR-seq captured clonotypes deeper and more reliably than RNA-seq.

At the time of active disease, bone marrow was collected from every patient. This clonotype is medium-sized (0.01 to 0.1%) by share. The target antigen is unknown. Molecular barcoded adaptors covering alpha/delta and beta/gamma chains were used on approximately 440 ng RNA. TCRdb passed the reads through MiXCR, listing each CDR3 protein once. The data contain some 40,000 distinct CDR3 sequences, more than 13% of them singletons. The CDR3 has 12 amino acids. Germline V gene lookup returns CDR1 SQVTM and CDR2 ANQGSEA. Trimming stripped 7 bases from V and 4 bases from J, with 11 bases between. This chain links TRBV29-1 with TRBJ2-1; D may be TRBD2 (5 bases). The sequencing sample was made of a population of CD138-negative cells sorted from bone marrow. The source is a donor aged 40 or older with multiple myeloma. The CDR3 reads CSASPGYNEQFF. The CDR3 DNA is TGCAGCGCATCCCCGGGGTACAATGAGCAGTTCTTC.